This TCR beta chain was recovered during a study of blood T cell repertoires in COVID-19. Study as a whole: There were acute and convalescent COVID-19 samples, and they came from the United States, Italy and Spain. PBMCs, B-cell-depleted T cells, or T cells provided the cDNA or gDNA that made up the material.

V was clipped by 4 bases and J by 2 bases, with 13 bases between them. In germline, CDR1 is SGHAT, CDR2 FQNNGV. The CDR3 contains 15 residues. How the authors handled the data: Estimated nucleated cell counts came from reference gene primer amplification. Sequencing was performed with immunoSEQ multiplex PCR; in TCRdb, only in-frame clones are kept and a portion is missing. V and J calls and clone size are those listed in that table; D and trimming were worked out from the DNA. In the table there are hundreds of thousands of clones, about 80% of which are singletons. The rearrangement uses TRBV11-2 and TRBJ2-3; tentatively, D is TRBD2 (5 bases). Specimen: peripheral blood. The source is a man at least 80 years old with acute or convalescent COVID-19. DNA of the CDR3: TGTGCCAGCAGCTCACGACTGGGAGACACAGATACGCAGTATTTT. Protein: CASSSRLGDTDTQYF.